A single sample is the source of the 19 T cell receptor beta chains below, sequenced in a study of T cells in Graves' hyperthyroidism and ophthalmopathy. TCR beta CDR3 sequences were amplified from RNA transcripts. A first-round RT-PCR of the TCR CDR3 used the HTBI primer set. TCRdb reprocessed the multiplex PCR reads with MiXCR, giving one entry per CDR3 protein. The sample records a few hundred thousand distinct CDR3 sequences, 12% to 15% being singletons. Sequencing input: blood. The receptors were sampled from a woman between 40 and 55 years old with Graves' hyperthyroidism.

This clonotype was picked up a small number of times. The CDR3 coding sequence is TGTGCCAGCAGTGAGCCGCGGGCTAACTATGGCTACACCTTC. Translated, it gives CASSEPRANYGYTF. V is TRBV6-1 and J is TRBJ1-2; D unclear. Trimming took 3 bases from V and 0 from J, leaving 8 bases between them. The germline V gene has CDR1 MNHNS and CDR2 SASEGT. This CDR3 has 14 residues.

The gene calls are TRBV9 and TRBJ1-3, with D hard to call. CDR1 and CDR2 (germline): SGDLS, YYNGEE. CDR3 length equals 14 residues. V lost 0 bases, J lost 4 bases, and 8 bases lay in between. Here the CDR3 reads CASSVGSLGNTIYF. DNA of the CDR3: TGTGCCAGCAGCGTAGGCAGCCTCGGAAACACCATATATTTT.

The chain recombines TRBV25-1 with TRBJ2-7; 11 bases are shared with TRBD1. There are 13 residues in the CDR3. V shed 8 bases and J 7 bases; nucleotides not matched to a gene: 7. Germline V gene lookup returns CDR1 MGHDK and CDR2 SYGVNS. The DNA of the CDR3 is TGTGCCAGCCTTGGACAGGGGGCAAGGGAGCAGTACTTC. As protein: CASLGQGAREQYF.

This clonotype was seen a few times. The gene calls are TRBV5-4 and TRBJ2-3; D could derive from TRBD1 or TRBD2 (6 bases each). The germline CDR1 and CDR2 sequences are SGHNT and YYREEE (reference sequence). The CDR3 contains 16 residues. V lost 0 bases to trimming and J lost 2 bases, with 13 bases between them. CDR3 DNA sequence: TGTGCCAGCAGCTTGGAGGGGGGAGCAAACACAGATACGCAGTATTTT. Protein product: CASSLEGGANTDTQYF.

CDR3 loop: CASSIVGQAYEQYF. The CDR3 DNA sequence: TGTGCCAGTAGTATAGTGGGACAGGCCTACGAGCAGTACTTC. The chain couples TRBV19 to TRBJ2-7; 8 bases align to TRBD1. The CDR3 sequence is 14 residues long. The V segment lost 1 base and the J segment 2 bases; nucleotides outside the gene matches: 1. Germline V gene sequence: CDR1 LNHDA, CDR2 SQIVND (reference sequence).

This clonotype was observed many times. The rearrangement links TRBV7-2 to TRBJ2-1; TRBD2 is a possible D gene (6 bases). Trimming cost V 1 base and J 4 bases, with 11 bases left between them. Per germline, CDR1 SGHTA and CDR2 FQGNSA. The CDR3 consists of 15 residues. CDR3 bases: TGTGCCAGCAGCTTAGAAGCCGGGGGATACAATGAGCAGTTCTTC. Amino acid sequence: CASSLEAGGYNEQFF. Full variable domain (rest looked up from reference TRBV7-2 and TRBJ2-1): GAGVSQSPSNKVTEKGKDVELRCDPISGHTALYWYRQSLGQGLEFLIYFQGNSAPDKSGLPSDRFSAERTGGSVSTLTIQRTQQEDSAVYLCASSLEAGGYNEQFFGPGTRLTVL.

The CDR3 sequence: CAISETTTSGGTSGRRGEQFF. CDR3 sequence (DNA): TGTGCCATCAGTGAGACAACAACCTCAGGGGGTACTAGCGGGAGGCGGGGTGAGCAGTTCTTC. The chain couples TRBV10-3 to TRBJ2-1, with 12 bases that match TRBD2. V dropped 2 bases and J dropped 9; count of bases not matched to a gene: 23. The length of the CDR3 is 21 residues. The germline gives CDR1 ENHRY, CDR2 SYGVKD.

Ten or more counts support this clonotype. V and J are TRBV6-8 and TRBJ2-7; 8 bases fit TRBD1. CDR1 MNHGY and CDR2 SAAAGT come from the germline V gene. V was pared by 6 bases and J by 4 bases, with 8 bases of the junction left unmatched. This CDR3 region has 14 residues. CDR3 in DNA: TGTGCCAGCAGAGGGGAGGACAGGGTTTACGAGCAGTACTTC. Translated, it gives CASRGEDRVYEQYF.

This clonotype has at least ten counts. The CDR3 loop reads CASSPIQGYYGYTF. CDR3 nucleotide sequence: TGTGCCAGCAGCCCGATACAGGGCTACTATGGCTACACCTTC. The chain is built from TRBV7-2 and TRBJ1-2, with a tentative D call TRBD1 (6 bases). The CDR3 length is 14 residues. Per germline, CDR1 SGHTA and CDR2 FQGNSA. Trimming stripped 5 bases from V and 3 bases from J, with 13 bases between.

This clonotype was detected only a few times. The V call is TRBV18, the J call TRBJ2-7; no firm D call. This CDR3 has 12 residues. V was cut by 5 bases and J by 3 bases, with 8 bases left in between. The germline V gene has CDR1 KGHSH and CDR2 LQKENI. The CDR3 sequence: CASSSALYEQYF. The CDR3 DNA is TGTGCCAGCTCATCGGCCCTCTACGAGCAGTACTTC.

In its sample, this clonotype was seen a few times. This chain uses TRBV4-1 with TRBJ2-1, with TRBD2 matching 7 bases. The trim removed 2 bases at V and 3 bases at J, leaving 13 bases unmatched. The CDR3 contains 18 residues. Germline CDR1 MGHRA, CDR2 YSYEKL. The CDR3 is CASSQFGITGGNYNEQFF. The CDR3 coding sequence is TGCGCCAGCAGCCAATTCGGTATCACGGGAGGAAACTACAATGAGCAGTTCTTC.

This clonotype was seen ten or more times. The J gene is TRBJ2-1, the V gene TRBV11-2, with 9 bases that match TRBD1. The CDR3 sequence is 17 residues long. In germline, CDR1 is SGHAT, CDR2 FQNNGV. Trimming removed 4 bases from V and 1 base from J; junction bases left unmatched: 8. For the CDR3, the DNA is TGTGCCAGCAGCTACACTACAGGGGGCGGTTCCTACAATGAGCAGTTCTTC. It encodes CASSYTTGGGSYNEQFF. Filled out from reference TRBV11-2 and TRBJ2-1, the complete variable domain reads EAGVAQSPRYKIIEKRQSVAFWCNPISGHATLYWYQQILGQGPKLLIQFQNNGVVDDSQLPKDRFSAERLKGVDSTLKIQPAKLEDSAVYLCASSYTTGGGSYNEQFFGPGTRLTVL.

Comment on this clonotype: The junction departs from the called germline gene at one end, perhaps through a read error. The chain joins TRBV7-7 to TRBJ2-1, with D maybe TRBD2 (5 bases). CDR3 length equals 15 residues. The germline gives CDR1 SSHAT, CDR2 FNYEAQ (reference sequence). This CDR3 is CASSLAWSGYNEQFF. CDR3 DNA sequence: TGTGCTAGCAGCTTAGCCTGGAGCGGATACAATGAGCAGTTCTTC.

This clonotype has a count of ten or more. The chain combines TRBV12-3 or TRBV12-4 with TRBJ1-5; D ambiguous. Trimming removed 4 bases from V and 5 bases from J, with 18 bases in between. CDR3 length: 16 residues. This chain's CDR3 is CASSSTGGPADQPQHF. The CDR3 region has the DNA TGTGCCAGCAGTTCCACGGGTGGGCCGGCCGATCAGCCCCAGCATTTT.

This clonotype was seen many times. J is TRBJ2-5 and V is TRBV7-9, with D perhaps matching TRBD2 (6 bases). The length of the CDR3 is 14 residues. V lost 4 bases, J lost 2 bases, and 11 bases lay in between. In germline, CDR1 is SEHNR, CDR2 FQNEAQ (reference sequence). The CDR3 protein is CASSSGSLQETQYF. The DNA of the CDR3 is TGTGCCAGCAGCTCCGGGAGCCTACAAGAGACCCAGTACTTC.

This clonotype came up a few times. The chain joins TRBV29-1 to TRBJ1-1; D might be TRBD1 (5 bases). CDR1 SQVTM and CDR2 ANQGSEA come from the germline V gene. This CDR3 comprises 13 residues. The V end lost 1 base, the J end lost 7 bases, and 13 bases lay between the germline ends. CDR3 bases: TGCAGCGTTGAAGGAGAACGACAGTTTGAAGCTTTCTTT. This encodes CSVEGERQFEAFF.

This chain joins TRBV12-3 or TRBV12-4 and TRBJ2-4, with D possibly being TRBD1 or TRBD2 (5 bases each). The V end lost 3 bases, the J end lost 5 bases, and 5 bases lay between the germline ends. The CDR3 is 12 amino acids. This CDR3 is CASSLGENIQYF. The CDR3, as DNA: TGTGCCAGCAGTTTGGGGGAAAACATTCAGTACTTC.

This clonotype was picked up many times. The chain is built from TRBV3-1 and TRBJ2-7; D unresolved. This CDR3 has 11 amino acids. V lost 2 bases and J lost 3, with 2 bases in between. Germline V CDR1 and CDR2: LGHDT, YNNKEL (reference sequence). CDR3 region: CASSQIYEQYF. The DNA for the CDR3 is TGTGCCAGCAGCCAAATCTACGAGCAGTACTTC.

At least ten counts were recorded for this clonotype. The J gene is TRBJ2-7, the V gene TRBV12-3 or TRBV12-4; tentative D call: TRBD1 (5 bases). The CDR3 sequence is 16 residues long. V dropped 4 bases and J dropped 4 bases, with 20 bases sitting between them. CDR3 sequence: CASSSLAQGVSYEQYF. The CDR3 DNA reads as TGTGCCAGCAGTTCCCTTGCACAAGGGGTTTCATACGAGCAGTACTTC.